The 3 T cell receptor beta chains below come from one sample, sequenced in a study of T cell responses to AZD1222 COVID-19 vaccine. Assay used: immunoSEQ multiplex PCR; TCRdb lists only in-frame clones, some missing. The repertoire includes 110,000 to 150,000 clones, approximately 90% of them detected once, and 4.7% sits in the top ten. Source: peripheral blood, taken on day 0 of AZD1222 vaccination. Receptors originate from an adult in good health.

V usage is TRBV4-2 and J usage is TRBJ2-1; D tentatively fits TRBD1 or TRBD2 (7 bases each). Germline V gene sequence: CDR1 LGHNA, CDR2 YNFKEQ. V lost 0 bases, J lost 3 bases, and 15 bases lay in between. This CDR3 has 17 amino acids. CDR3 amino acids: CASSQDRGRGGYNEQFF. CDR3 DNA: TGTGCCAGCAGCCAAGATAGGGGCAGGGGGGGCTACAATGAGCAGTTCTTC.

J is TRBJ1-1 and V is TRBV5-1, with D uncertain. V gave up 3 bases and J gave up 2 bases, with 8 bases separating them. The CDR3 is 13 residues long. CDR1 is SGHRS and CDR2 is YFSETQ in the germline V gene. CDR3 sequence: CASSSDPNTEAFF. The CDR3 nucleotides are TGCGCCAGCAGCTCCGACCCCAACACTGAAGCTTTCTTT.

V and J are TRBV19 and TRBJ1-2; unclear D gene. This CDR3 comprises 15 residues. Germline CDR1 LNHDA, CDR2 SQIVND (reference sequence). V was shortened by 5 bases and J by 1 base, with 14 bases between the two germline ends. The CDR3 is CASSAQWASNYGYTF. The CDR3 bases are TGTGCCAGTAGTGCCCAATGGGCGAGTAACTATGGCTACACCTTC.